These T cell receptor beta chains were read from a single sample in a study of cytomegalovirus exposure and HLA in healthy donors. Method: immunoSEQ multiplex PCR; TCRdb's copy keeps in-frame clones and lacks some. The sample includes around 140,000 clones, around four fifths seen only once; the top ten take 1.4% to 1.5%. Sequences were obtained from PBMCs. The receptors were sampled from a female donor in good health and CMV-seronegative. Both conserved end residues are part of each CDR3. The order of the fields is D gene, J gene, V gene, clone size, CDR3 DNA, CDR3 protein. The D gene is left open where the match is weak. Size values are once, few and many counts, or a class for expanded clones, and some rows have none.

. TRBJ1-5 TRBV6-5 . TGTGCCAGCGGGACAAAGCTTTGGCCCCAGCATTTT CASGTKLWPQHF
TRBD1 TRBJ2-7 TRBV4-1 . TGCGCCAGCAGCCACACCGGGACAGACGAGCAGTACTTC CASSHTGTDEQYF
. TRBJ2-3 TRBV7-2 . TGTGCCAGCGCCTCCACCGGGGGCACAGATACGCAGTATTTT CASASTGGTDTQYF
TRBD2 TRBJ2-1 TRBV5-1 . TGCGCCTCCCGAGCACTAGCGTCCTACAATGAGCAGTTCTTC CASRALASYNEQFF
TRBD2 TRBJ2-5 TRBV27 . TGTGCCAGCAGCTACCTCCAAGCGGGAGGGCCGTCAAAGACCCAGTACTTC CASSYLQAGGPSKTQYF
TRBD1 TRBJ2-2 TRBV19 . TGTGCCAGTAGTCCGACAGGGACGGCCGGGGAGCTGTTTTTT CASSPTGTAGELFF
TRBD1 TRBJ2-7 TRBV15 . TGTGCCACCAGCCCCGCTTGGACAGGTTACGAGCAGTACTTC CATSPAWTGYEQYF
. TRBJ2-7 TRBV28 . TGTGCCAGCAGCAAGGGACTCTCCTACGAGCAGTACTTC CASSKGLSYEQYF
. TRBJ2-5 TRBV2 . TGTGCCAGCAGTCAACAGGGTGTCCAAGAGACCCAGTACTTC CASSQQGVQETQYF
TRBD1 TRBJ2-1 TRBV29-1 . TGCAGCGTTGAAGTTGGGACAGGGGTCAATGAGCAGTTCTTC CSVEVGTGVNEQFF
. TRBJ1-4 TRBV6-5 . TGTGCCAGCAGTTACGATCAGGGAAAACTGTTTTTT CASSYDQGKLFF
. TRBJ2-7 TRBV11-2 . TGTGCCAGCAGCTTATGGACAACAACTTACGAGCAGTACTTC CASSLWTTTYEQYF
TRBD2 TRBJ2-2 TRBV9 . TGTGCCAGCAGCGTCTTGGGACTAGCGGGGACCGGGGAGCTGTTTTTT CASSVLGLAGTGELFF
. TRBJ1-2 TRBV2 . TGTGCCAGCAGTGAACGACGGGACTATGGCTACACCTTC CASSERRDYGYTF
TRBD2 TRBJ2-1 TRBV19 . TGTGCCAGTGGGGGTGGGACTAGCGGGAGGGACAATGAGCAGTTCTTC CASGGGTSGRDNEQFF
TRBD1 TRBJ2-3 TRBV9 few TGTGCCAGCAGCGCCCTTGGACAGGGGTTTGGACGTATCACAGATACGCAGTATTTT CASSALGQGFGRITDTQYF